The 8 T cell receptor beta chains in this list originate from one sample, sequenced in a study of blood T cell repertoires in COVID-19. Produced via immunoSEQ multiplex PCR; TCRdb's table is partial and in-frame only. The profile shows some 49,000 clones, approximately 91% of them singletons. The sequenced material came from peripheral blood. The receptor set was obtained from a man between 50 and 59 years old with active COVID-19.

This chain uses TRBV15 with TRBJ2-5; 8 positions agree with TRBD2. Losses at the gene ends were 0 bases for V and 2 bases for J; bases not matched to a gene: 5. The CDR3 is made up of 16 amino acids. The germline gives CDR1 LNHNV, CDR2 YYDKDF (reference sequence). Here the CDR3 reads CATSRDYTSGQETQYF. The CDR3 DNA is TGTGCCACCAGCAGAGATTACACTAGCGGACAAGAGACCCAGTACTTC.

This clone was seen more than once but under ten times. V and J are TRBV5-4 and TRBJ2-1, with 8 positions matching TRBD2. CDR1 and CDR2 (germline): SGHNT, YYREEE (reference sequence). V dropped 3 bases and J dropped 6; count of bases not matched to a gene: 2. This CDR3 is built from 13 residues. CDR3 in amino acids: CASSSGLGNEQFF. CDR3 DNA sequence: TGTGCCAGCAGCTCGGGACTAGGCAATGAGCAGTTCTTC.

CDR3 in DNA: TGTGCCTGGAGTGTTAGCAGAGGGACAGGAGCTTTCTTT. It encodes CAWSVSRGTGAFF. The V and J genes are TRBV30 and TRBJ1-1, with TRBD1 identical over 8 bases. V lost 0 bases and J lost 10; bases outside the gene matches: 7. The CDR3 has 13 residues. Germline lookup yields CDR1 GTSNPN and CDR2 SVGIG (reference sequence).

The rearrangement links TRBV5-1 to TRBJ2-6; 8 nucleotides match TRBD2. From germline, CDR1 is SGHRS and CDR2 YFSETQ. This CDR3 has 15 amino acids. V trimming: 1 base; J trimming: 8 bases; junction bases outside the gene matches: 5. CDR3 sequence (DNA): TGCGCCAGCAGCTTGTCTAGCGGGCAGCCCAACGTCCTGACTTTC. Encoded protein: CASSLSSGQPNVLTF.

This sequence joins TRBV5-5 and TRBJ1-2; possibly TRBD1 for D (5 bases). CDR3 length: 14 amino acids. The V end was cut by 3 bases, the J end by 4 bases, with 13 bases between. CDR1 and CDR2 (germline): SGHKS, YYEKEE (reference sequence). DNA for the CDR3: TGTGCCAGCAGCTGGGGGGAGGGAACCTATGGCTACACCTTC. Its translation is CASSWGEGTYGYTF.

The CDR3 here is CASALGRGPISGANVLTF. CDR3 in DNA: TGTGCCAGCGCCCTGGGGCGGGGCCCCATCTCTGGGGCCAACGTCCTGACTTTC. V and J are TRBV19 and TRBJ2-6, with a weak D call TRBD2 (6 bases). CDR3 size: 18 residues. CDR1 and CDR2 (germline): LNHDA, SQIVND (reference sequence). Between the trimmed V and J ends, which lost 9 bases and 0 bases, there was a span of 21 bases.

The rearrangement links TRBV2 to TRBJ2-1, with TRBD2 as a possible D gene (5 bases). Germline V CDR1 and CDR2: SNHLY, FYNNEI. The V end lost 7 bases, the J end lost 7 bases, and 17 bases lay between the germline ends. The CDR3 loop spans 14 amino acids. This CDR3 reads CASTGSAVQNEQFF. The CDR3 DNA reads as TGTGCCAGCACCGGATCAGCGGTCCAGAATGAGCAGTTCTTC.

The V call is TRBV6-1, the J call TRBJ1-3, with D possibly being TRBD1 (5 bases). CDR1 MNHNS and CDR2 SASEGT come from the germline V gene. V was pared by 3 bases and J by 2 bases, with 8 bases between. The CDR3 totals 14 residues. The CDR3 sequence is CASSELGPGNTIYF. The CDR3 DNA follows: TGTGCCAGCAGTGAGTTGGGGCCTGGAAACACCATATATTTT.